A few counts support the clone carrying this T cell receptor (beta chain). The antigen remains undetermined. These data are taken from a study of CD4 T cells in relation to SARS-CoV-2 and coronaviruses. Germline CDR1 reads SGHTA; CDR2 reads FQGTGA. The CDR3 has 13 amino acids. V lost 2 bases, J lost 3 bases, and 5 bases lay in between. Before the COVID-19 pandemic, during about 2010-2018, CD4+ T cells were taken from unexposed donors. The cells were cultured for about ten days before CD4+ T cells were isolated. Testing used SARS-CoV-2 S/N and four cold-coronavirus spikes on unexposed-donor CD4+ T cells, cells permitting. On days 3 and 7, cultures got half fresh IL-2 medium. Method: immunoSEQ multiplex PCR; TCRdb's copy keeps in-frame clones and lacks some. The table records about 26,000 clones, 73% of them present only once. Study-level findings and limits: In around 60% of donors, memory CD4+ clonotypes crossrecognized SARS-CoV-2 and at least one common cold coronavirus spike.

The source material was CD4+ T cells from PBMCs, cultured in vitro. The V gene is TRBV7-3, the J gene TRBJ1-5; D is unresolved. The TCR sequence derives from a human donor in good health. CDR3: CASSLSDNQPQHF. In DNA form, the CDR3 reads TGTGCCAGCAGCTTATCCGACAATCAGCCCCAGCATTTT.